The 18 T cell receptor beta chains below come from one sample, sequenced in a study of blood T cell repertoires in COVID-19. The method was immunoSEQ multiplex PCR; TCRdb's version includes in-frame clones alone and lacks a portion of them. The table records fewer than 350,000 clones, roughly nine tenths of them present only once. Sequencing was performed on PBMCs or T cells enriched from blood (not recorded which). The receptors come from a man in his fifties or sixties who had recovered from COVID-19.

The chain couples TRBV11-3 to TRBJ2-2; D uncertain. The germline V and J ends were trimmed by 0 bases and 6 bases, with 8 bases remaining between them. Germline-derived CDR1 and CDR2 are SGHNT and YENEEA. This CDR3 is 14 amino acids long. The CDR3 is CASSLDLDSGELFF. The CDR3 nucleotides are TGTGCCAGCAGCTTAGATCTAGACTCCGGGGAGCTGTTTTTT.

The chain employs TRBV29-1 and TRBJ2-7, with 7 bases fitting TRBD2. With 6 bases clipped from V and 3 bases from J, the junction kept 5 bases outside the gene matches. The CDR3 sequence is 12 residues long. Germline CDR1 SQVTM, CDR2 ANQGSEA. The CDR3 DNA reads as TGCAGCGTCGGCGCGGGAGTCTACGAGCAGTACTTC. Its translation: CSVGAGVYEQYF.

V and J are TRBV11-2 and TRBJ2-3; 9 bases line up with TRBD2. Germline values: CDR1 SGHAT, CDR2 FQNNGV. The CDR3 is 16 residues long. The V and J ends lost 4 bases and 2 bases, in that order; junction bases with no gene match: 7. CDR3 sequence: CASSSRLAEHTDTQYF. The CDR3 DNA reads TGTGCCAGCAGCTCAAGACTAGCGGAACACACAGATACGCAGTATTTT.

This chain joins TRBV27 and TRBJ2-7; tentative D call: TRBD1 (6 bases). The CDR3 sequence is 15 residues long. V lost 6 bases to trimming and J lost 0 bases, with 15 bases between them. CDR1 is MNHEY, CDR2 SMNVEV, per germline (reference sequence). The CDR3 DNA reads as TGTGCCAGCAGCCAGGACAGTCAATACTCCTACGAGCAGTACTTC. Translating it yields CASSQDSQYSYEQYF.

Turning to this clone: Distinct nucleotide sequences in the sample also encode this CDR3. The gene calls are TRBV5-1 and TRBJ1-2; 7 bases are a match to TRBD1. The V segment lost 4 bases and the J segment 3 bases; nucleotides outside the gene matches: 3. From germline, CDR1 is SGHRS and CDR2 YFSETQ. This CDR3 spans 13 amino acids. The CDR3 bases are TGCGCCAGCAGCCCTACAGGGGACTATGGCTACACCTTC. Its translation is CASSPTGDYGYTF.

This chain uses TRBV10-2 with TRBJ2-1; 7 nucleotides align to TRBD2. The CDR3 is 15 amino acids. The V and J ends lost 3 bases and 7 bases, in that order; junction bases with no gene match: 9. The germline V gene encodes CDR1 WSHSY and CDR2 SAAADI. The chain's CDR3 is CASSDTGTTVNEQFF. Here the CDR3 DNA reads TGCGCCAGCAGTGATACCGGGACTACAGTAAATGAGCAGTTCTTC.

The chain links TRBV14 to TRBJ1-2, with TRBD1 matching over 8 bases. V was pared by 6 bases and J by 6 bases, with 6 bases of the junction left unmatched. This CDR3 has 13 residues. From germline, CDR1 is SGHDN and CDR2 FVKESK. This chain's CDR3 is CASRPQGANGYTF. The CDR3 coding sequence is TGTGCCAGCAGACCCCAGGGGGCGAATGGCTACACCTTC.

The chain combines TRBV29-1 with TRBJ2-3; 8 bases align to TRBD1. V trimming: 1 base; J trimming: 4 bases; junction bases outside the gene matches: 4. Germline CDR1 is SQVTM and CDR2 is ANQGSEA. The CDR3 totals 14 residues. The CDR3 spells CSVEVGQGPDTQYF. The CDR3 nucleotides read TGCAGCGTTGAAGTAGGACAGGGCCCAGATACGCAGTATTTT.

This clone was seen more than once but under ten times. This rearrangement joins TRBV28 to TRBJ2-7; no reliable D call. V lost 3 bases and J 3 bases, leaving 9 bases between the germline ends. In germline, CDR1 is MDHEN, CDR2 SYDVKM. The CDR3 is made up of 13 amino acids. The CDR3 nucleotides read TGTGCCAGCAGTTTCGCCTCTATCTACGAGCAGTACTTC. Translating gives CASSFASIYEQYF.

The rearrangement joins TRBV7-9 to TRBJ2-1; 10 nucleotides match TRBD2. CDR3 length: 16 residues. V shed 1 base and J 5 bases; nucleotides not matched to a gene: 5. Germline values: CDR1 SEHNR, CDR2 FQNEAQ (reference sequence). The CDR3 DNA follows: TGTGCCAGCAGCTTAGGCACTAGCGGGGATAACAATGAGCAGTTCTTC. Its translation is CASSLGTSGDNNEQFF. The full variable domain, rest sourced from reference TRBV7-9 and TRBJ2-1, is DTGVSQNPRHKITKRGQNVTFRCDPISEHNRLYWYRQTLGQGPEFLTYFQNEAQLEKSRLLSDRFSAERPKGSFSTLEIQRTEQGDSAMYLCASSLGTSGDNNEQFFGPGTRLTVL.

Here the CDR3 reads CASSSSVQETQYF. DNA for the CDR3: TGTGCCAGCTCCTCTAGCGTCCAAGAGACCCAGTACTTC. The rearrangement uses TRBV25-1 and TRBJ2-5; maybe TRBD2 (6 bases). The length of the CDR3 is 13 residues. The germline V gene has CDR1 MGHDK and CDR2 SYGVNS. Trimming shortened V by 8 bases and J by 1 base, and 11 bases separated the two germline ends.

This rearrangement joins TRBV5-6 to TRBJ2-5, with a tentative D call TRBD1 (6 bases). V was trimmed by 2 bases and J by 2 bases, leaving 13 bases between them. Per germline, CDR1 SGHDT and CDR2 YYEEEE. The CDR3 covers 15 residues. CDR3 loop: CASSFVSTGQETQYF. The CDR3 DNA reads as TGTGCCAGCAGCTTTGTTTCGACAGGACAAGAGACCCAGTACTTC.

CDR3 bases: TGTGCCAGCATATCGGGTGGCGTCTACGAGCAGTACTTC. Translating it yields CASISGGVYEQYF. The J gene is TRBJ2-7, the V gene TRBV28; the D is unclear. V gave up 7 bases and J gave up 3 bases, with 13 bases separating them. The length of the CDR3 is 13 residues. Germline V gene data show CDR1 as MDHEN and CDR2 as SYDVKM.

This clone was recorded once. The CDR3 here is CASSESTQGLRGRFTGELFF. CDR3 coding DNA: TGCGCCAGCAGTGAGTCGACTCAAGGCCTTAGGGGGCGGTTCACCGGGGAGCTGTTTTTT. V usage is TRBV10-2 and J usage is TRBJ2-2, with 7 bases matching TRBD1. The CDR3 consists of 20 residues. V dropped 0 bases and J dropped 4; count of bases not matched to a gene: 17. In germline, CDR1 is WSHSY, CDR2 SAAADI.

For the CDR3, the DNA is TGTGCCAGCAGCTTAGGGATGTTGGGGGGTGAGCAGTTCTTC. Its translation is CASSLGMLGGEQFF. V usage is TRBV7-9 and J usage is TRBJ2-1; maybe TRBD2 (6 bases). Trimming left V 1 base short and J 9 bases short, with 13 bases between. In germline, CDR1 is SEHNR, CDR2 FQNEAQ (reference sequence). This CDR3 has 14 residues.

The chain links TRBV4-1 to TRBJ2-1; possibly TRBD1 for D (6 bases). Germline CDR1 and CDR2: MGHRA and YSYEKL. This CDR3 region has 15 residues. V dropped 5 bases and J dropped 5 bases, with 16 bases sitting between them. CDR3 in amino acids: CASSLTGTFDNEQFF. The CDR3 region has the DNA TGCGCCAGCAGCTTAACCGGGACATTCGACAATGAGCAGTTCTTC.

In this sample, this clone turned up once. The chain uses TRBV2 and TRBJ2-7; TRBD1 agrees at 8 bases. The CDR3 is made up of 13 amino acids. The V and J ends lost 6 bases and 6 bases, in that order; junction bases with no gene match: 7. Germline V lookup: CDR1 SNHLY, CDR2 FYNNEI. For the CDR3, the DNA is TGTGCCAGCAGGGGCAATACAGGGGGCGAGCAGTACTTC. This encodes CASRGNTGGEQYF.

Of note for this clone: The junction does not match germline at one end; this may be a read error. The chain has TRBV7-7 and TRBJ2-2, with D possibly TRBD1 on 6 matching bases. The CDR3 contains 15 residues. Germline V CDR1 and CDR2: SSHAT, FNYEAQ (reference sequence). CDR3 region: CASSVGGPNTGELFF. Here the CDR3 DNA reads TGTGCTAGCAGCGTTGGGGGCCCGAACACCGGGGAGCTGTTTTTT.